This T cell receptor (beta chain) is drawn from a study of shared clonotypes between healthy human individuals. Deep-level assay runs were performed. Every subset's genomic DNA went evenly onto several immunoSEQ plates. Here immunoSEQ multiplex PCR was the method, and the copy in TCRdb shows in-frame clones only, minus some. The repertoire holds about 380,000 clones, with around 96% as singletons. As for this clone: Antigen: not known.

Study-wide results and caveats: Clonotypes that were shared across a handful of donors made up approximately 5% of naive CD4 clonotypes.

The CDR3 consists of 14 residues. V shed 6 bases, J shed 2 bases, and the junction held 4 bases outside the gene matches. Germline CDR1 is KGHSH and CDR2 is LQKENI. The V call is TRBV18, the J call TRBJ2-3; 8 bases map to TRBD1. Material: memory CD8+ T cells sorted from blood. Indicated subset: CD45RO+ cells pooled with CCR7-negative TemRA cells. This sequence was found in a man aged 25 to 40 in good health. CDR3 bases: TGTGCCAGCTCCGGGGACAGGATCACAGATACGCAGTATTTT. It is translated as CASSGDRITDTQYF.